This T cell receptor beta chain emerged from a study of blood T cell repertoires in COVID-19. Study information: The United States, Italy and Spain were the sources of the acute and convalescent COVID-19 samples. T cells, B-cell-depleted T cells, or PBMCs provided the cDNA or gDNA that served as material.

Trimming took off 1 base at V and 4 bases at J, with 5 bases between the two ends. Germline V CDR1 and CDR2: SGHVS, FQNEAQ. The CDR3 has 13 amino acids. The method was immunoSEQ multiplex PCR; TCRdb's version includes in-frame clones alone and lacks a portion of them. The table has 60,000 to 85,000 clones, 89% seen once. The chain couples TRBV7-8 to TRBJ1-5; D ambiguous. The sample comprised peripheral blood. This clonotype originated in a woman between 50 and 59 years old with active COVID-19. CDR3: CASSLGRNQPQHF. The CDR3 DNA sequence: TGTGCCAGCAGCTTAGGGAGGAATCAGCCCCAGCATTTT.